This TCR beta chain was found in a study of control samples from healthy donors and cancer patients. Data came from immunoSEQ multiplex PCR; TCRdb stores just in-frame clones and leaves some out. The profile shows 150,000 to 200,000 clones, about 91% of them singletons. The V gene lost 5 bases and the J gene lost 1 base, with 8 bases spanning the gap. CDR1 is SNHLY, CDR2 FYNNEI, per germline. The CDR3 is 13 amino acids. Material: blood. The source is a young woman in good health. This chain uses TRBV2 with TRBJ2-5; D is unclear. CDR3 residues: CASSRTSQETQYF. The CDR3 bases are TGTGCCAGCAGTCGTACCTCCCAAGAGACCCAGTACTTC.